Reported below is one T cell receptor (beta chain). Which antigen it targets is not known. No clone much larger than this one lies a single base away; base qualities are absent. This record belongs to a study of shared clonotypes between healthy human individuals (dated by TCRdb to the early 2020s). About the study as a whole: The cohort comprised a couple of women and a few men aged 18 to 49 years. For each donor, three plates each were used for CD4 naive and CD4 memory, two plates were used for CD8 naive, and one plate was used for CD8 memory. The study deeply sequenced blood TCR repertoires of about 5 healthy adults to estimate repertoire size and the extent of clonotype sharing between individuals. To increase sequencing depth and limit assay-specific biases, different laboratories used diverse techniques to prepare libraries and sequence TCR repertoires. Per donor, leukapheresis produced somewhere between about 0.94 and 8.9 billion PBMCs.

Overall study outcomes, separate from this receptor: The genetic and exposure-history diversity represented was limited by the small number of donors. Pairwise subsampling led to the expectation that sequencing depth would affect the degree of clonotype sharing among donors. Estimated clonotype richness was generally larger for naive than for memory subsets. Sharing across several donors was observed for about 5% of naive CD4, 3% to 3.5% of naive CD8, 2% to 2.5% of memory CD4, and about 0.38% of memory CD8 clonotypes. Even with the large sequencing depth, rarefaction of the sorted-subset datasets indicated that sequencing was incomplete. Higher generation probabilities were observed for clonotypes shared by all four sorted-subset donors than for non-shared clonotypes. Sampling was limited to blood, and TCR repertoires in tissue likely differ from TCR repertoires in blood.

TCR CDR3 regions were amplified from genomic DNA by multiplex PCR using the deep immunoSEQ assay. Extracted genomic DNA from each cell subset was spread evenly across all wells of several immunoSEQ 96-well plates, with each plate serving as a replicate. For sorted subsets, each replicate PCR was loaded with 200 ng genomic DNA, equivalent to some 27,000 T cell genomes. Purified libraries were measured with a Qubit 3.0 fluorometer, size-checked on a Bioanalyzer 2100, and measured again with the KAPA Library Quantification kit. Every immunoSEQ 96-well plate was sequenced on a dedicated single-read 150-cycle Illumina NextSeq 550 flow cell. The paper's processing steps were these. Because only junctional sequences without quality scores were contained in the immunoSEQ output, filtering matching that applied to full-length reads could not be performed. Sequences were annotated with PyIR, a Python wrapper for IgBLAST v1.9, using IMGT germline references to assign V/J genes and CDR3. Reads were filtered out if the reads had weak V/J assignments (E-value above 1e-6), no CDR3, stop codons, out-of-frame junctions, or ambiguous translated residues. A V3J clonotype was defined by an identical inferred V gene, J gene, and CDR3 amino acid sequence. Percentage overlap between repertoires was calculated by dividing the number of shared unique clonotypes by the size of the smaller repertoire. RTK rarefaction, the Chao1 estimator, and Recon v2.1 estimates of unobserved clonotypes were used to assess repertoire richness. OLGA was used to compute generation probabilities for all TCRbeta clonotypes that the gDNA method yielded from a handful of donors. TCRdb took this table from immuneACCESS and kept in-frame rearrangements with V and J called. Such tables lack part of the clones; where checked against another copy, unresolved V genes explain under half of the gap, and the rest is unexplained. D and trimming were read from the DNA, whereas the V and J calls and clone size are those reported in that table. The sample records over a million clones, 98% of which are singletons. The ten biggest clones cover approximately 0.4% of the sample.

Healthy HIV-negative adults with no recently reported acute infections or vaccinations were included as donors. Every donor was a Caucasian adult living in Nashville, Tennessee, USA. Magnetic negative selection was used to enrich CD4+ T cells, after which naive cells were positively selected on CD45RA and the negative fraction became the memory subset. After blood collection by leukapheresis, PBMCs were isolated using Ficoll-Histopaque density gradient centrifugation and then cryopreserved in the vapor phase of liquid nitrogen. Analytical flow cytometry was used to check the purity and quantity of every magnetically sorted T cell population. Genomic DNA was isolated from every sorted fraction and measured by UV absorbance on a Nanodrop 2000c. The CDR3, cysteine through phenylalanine, is 12 amino acids long. Solely the CDR3 DNA is kept, with 36 bases framed from the first base. The junction shows trimming of 3 bases on V and 4 bases on J, and the gene matches do not reach 2 bases of it. Per the germline V gene, SQVTM is the CDR1 and ANQGSEA is the CDR2.

The clonotype was recovered from a man aged 30 to 45 in good health. The sequenced sample was naive CD4+ T cells sorted from blood. This specimen's cell subset or site label, per the study, means: CD45RA+ positively selected. The rearrangement joined TRBV29-1 to TRBJ1-2, and 7 junctional nucleotides match TRBD1. The nucleotide sequence reads as follows: TGCAGCGTTGATAAGGGGGCCTATGGCTACACCTTC. Translated, this gives CSVDKGAYGYTF.